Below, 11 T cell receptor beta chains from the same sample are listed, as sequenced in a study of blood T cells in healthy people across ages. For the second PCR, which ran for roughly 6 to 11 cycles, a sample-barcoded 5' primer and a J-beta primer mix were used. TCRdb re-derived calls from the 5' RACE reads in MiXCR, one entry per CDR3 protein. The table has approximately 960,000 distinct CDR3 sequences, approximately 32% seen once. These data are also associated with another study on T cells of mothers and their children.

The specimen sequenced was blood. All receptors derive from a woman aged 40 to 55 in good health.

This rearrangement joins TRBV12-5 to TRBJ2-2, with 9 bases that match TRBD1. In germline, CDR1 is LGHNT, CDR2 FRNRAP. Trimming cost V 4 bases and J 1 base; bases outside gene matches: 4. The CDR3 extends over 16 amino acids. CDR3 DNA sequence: TGTGCTAGTGGTTCACAGGGGGCGATGAACACCGGGGAGCTGTTTTTT. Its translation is CASGSQGAMNTGELFF.

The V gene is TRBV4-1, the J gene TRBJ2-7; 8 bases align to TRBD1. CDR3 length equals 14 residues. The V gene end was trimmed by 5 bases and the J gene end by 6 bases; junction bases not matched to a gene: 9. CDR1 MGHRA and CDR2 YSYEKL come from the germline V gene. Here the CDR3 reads CASSSMDREAEQYF. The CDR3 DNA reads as TGCGCCAGCAGCTCCATGGACAGGGAGGCCGAGCAGTACTTC.

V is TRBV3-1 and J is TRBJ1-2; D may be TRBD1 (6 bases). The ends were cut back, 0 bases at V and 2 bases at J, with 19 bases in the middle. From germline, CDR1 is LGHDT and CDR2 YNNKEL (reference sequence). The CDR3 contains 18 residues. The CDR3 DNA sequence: TGTGCCAGCAGCCAAGATAATAACTGGGGGCGGGTGAACTATGGCTACACCTTC. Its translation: CASSQDNNWGRVNYGYTF.

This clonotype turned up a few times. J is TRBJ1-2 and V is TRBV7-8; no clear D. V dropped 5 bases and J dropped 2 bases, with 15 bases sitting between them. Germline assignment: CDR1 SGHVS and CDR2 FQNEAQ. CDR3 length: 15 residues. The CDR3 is CASSARPYGNYGYTF. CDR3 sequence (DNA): TGTGCCAGCAGCGCCCGGCCTTATGGGAACTATGGCTACACCTTC.

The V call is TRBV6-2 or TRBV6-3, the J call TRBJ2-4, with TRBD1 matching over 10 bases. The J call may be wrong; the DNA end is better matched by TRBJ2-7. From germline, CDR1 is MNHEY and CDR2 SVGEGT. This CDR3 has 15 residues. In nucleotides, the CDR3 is TGTGCCAGCAGGCGAACCGGGACAGGGGTCTACGAGCAGTACTTC. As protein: CASRRTGTGVYEQYF.

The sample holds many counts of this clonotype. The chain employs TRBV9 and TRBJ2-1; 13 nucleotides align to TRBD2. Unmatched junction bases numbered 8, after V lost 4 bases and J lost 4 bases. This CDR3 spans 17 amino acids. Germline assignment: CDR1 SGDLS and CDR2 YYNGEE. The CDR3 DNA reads TGTGCCAGCAGCCCCCGCGGGACTAGCGGGGTTTACAATGAGCAGTTCTTC. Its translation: CASSPRGTSGVYNEQFF. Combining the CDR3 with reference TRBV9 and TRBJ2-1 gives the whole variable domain DSGVTQTPKHLITATGQRVTLRCSPRSGDLSVYWYQQSLDQGLQFLIQYYNGEERAKGNILERFSAQQFPDLHSELNLSSLELGDSALYFCASSPRGTSGVYNEQFFGPGTRLTVL.

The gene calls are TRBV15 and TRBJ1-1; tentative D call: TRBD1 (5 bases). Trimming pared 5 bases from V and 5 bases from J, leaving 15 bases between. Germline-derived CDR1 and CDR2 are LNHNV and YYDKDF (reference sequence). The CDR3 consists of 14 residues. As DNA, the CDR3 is TGTGCCACCAGCGCCTTGGGGGGGAGTACTGAAGCTTTCTTT. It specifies CATSALGGSTEAFF.

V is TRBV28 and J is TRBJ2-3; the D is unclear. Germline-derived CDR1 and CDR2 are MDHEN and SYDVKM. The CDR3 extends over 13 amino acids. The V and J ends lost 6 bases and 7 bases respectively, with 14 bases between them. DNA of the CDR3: TGTGCCAGCAGCTCCCCCCCACAGCATACGCAGTATTTT. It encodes CASSSPPQHTQYF.

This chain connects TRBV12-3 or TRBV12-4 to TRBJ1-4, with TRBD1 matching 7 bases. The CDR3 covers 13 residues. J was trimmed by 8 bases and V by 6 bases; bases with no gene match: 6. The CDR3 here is CASRRDSGEKLFF. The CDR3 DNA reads TGTGCCAGCAGACGGGACAGTGGCGAAAAACTGTTTTTT.

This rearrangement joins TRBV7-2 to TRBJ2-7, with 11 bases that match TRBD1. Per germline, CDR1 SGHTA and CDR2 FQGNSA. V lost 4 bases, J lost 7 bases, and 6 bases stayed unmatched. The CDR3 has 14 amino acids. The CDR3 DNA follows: TGTGCCAGCAGCTCGCGGACAGGGGGCGAAGAGCAGTACTTC. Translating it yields CASSSRTGGEEQYF.

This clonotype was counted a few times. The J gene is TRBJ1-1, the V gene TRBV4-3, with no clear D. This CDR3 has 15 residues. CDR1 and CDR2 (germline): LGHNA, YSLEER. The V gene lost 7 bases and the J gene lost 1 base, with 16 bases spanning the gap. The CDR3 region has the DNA TGCGCCAGCAACAAAGTGGAAGGGAGGAACACTGAAGCTTTCTTT. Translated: CASNKVEGRNTEAFF.